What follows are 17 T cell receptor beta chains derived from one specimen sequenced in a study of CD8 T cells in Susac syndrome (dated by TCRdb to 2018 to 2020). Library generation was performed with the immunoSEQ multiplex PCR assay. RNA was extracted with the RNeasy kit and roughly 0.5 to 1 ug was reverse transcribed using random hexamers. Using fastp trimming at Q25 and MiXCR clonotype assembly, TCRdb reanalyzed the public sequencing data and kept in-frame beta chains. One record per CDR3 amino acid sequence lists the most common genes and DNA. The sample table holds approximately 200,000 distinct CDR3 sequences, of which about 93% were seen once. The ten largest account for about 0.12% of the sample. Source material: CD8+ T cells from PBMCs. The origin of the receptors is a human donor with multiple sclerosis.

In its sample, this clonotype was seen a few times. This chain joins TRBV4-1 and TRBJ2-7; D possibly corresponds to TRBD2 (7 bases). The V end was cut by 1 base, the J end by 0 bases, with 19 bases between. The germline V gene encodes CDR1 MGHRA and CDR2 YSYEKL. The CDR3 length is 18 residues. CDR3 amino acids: CASSQGGGSSGPSYEQYF. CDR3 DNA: TGCGCCAGCAGCCAAGGAGGGGGAAGTAGCGGGCCCTCCTACGAGCAGTACTTC.

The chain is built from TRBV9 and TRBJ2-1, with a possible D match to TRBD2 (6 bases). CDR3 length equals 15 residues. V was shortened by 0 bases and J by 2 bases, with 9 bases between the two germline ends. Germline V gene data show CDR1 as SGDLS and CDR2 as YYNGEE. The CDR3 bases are TGTGCCAGCAGCGTAGCGGGAGTCGCCTACAATGAGCAGTTCTTC. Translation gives CASSVAGVAYNEQFF.

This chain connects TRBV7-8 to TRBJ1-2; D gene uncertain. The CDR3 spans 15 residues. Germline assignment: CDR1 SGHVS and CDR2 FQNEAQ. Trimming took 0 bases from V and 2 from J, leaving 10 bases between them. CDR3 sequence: CASSLALTDNYGYTF. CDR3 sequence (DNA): TGTGCCAGCAGCTTAGCACTCACAGACAACTATGGCTACACCTTC.

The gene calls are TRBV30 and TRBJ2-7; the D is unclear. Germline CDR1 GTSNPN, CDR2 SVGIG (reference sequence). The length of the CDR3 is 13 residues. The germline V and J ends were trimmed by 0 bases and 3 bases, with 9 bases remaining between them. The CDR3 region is CAWSVTPFYEQYF. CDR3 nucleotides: TGTGCCTGGAGTGTAACGCCGTTCTACGAGCAGTACTTC. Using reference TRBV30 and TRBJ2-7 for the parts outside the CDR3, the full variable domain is SQTIHQWPATLVQPVGSPLSLECTVEGTSNPNLYWYRQAAGRGLQLLFYSVGIGQISSEVPQNLSASRPQDRQFILSSKKLLLSDSGFYLCAWSVTPFYEQYFGPGTRLTVT.

The CDR3 nucleotides read TGTGCCACCAGTGATTTAAGGGAGACCCAGTACTTC. Protein: CATSDLRETQYF. V usage is TRBV24-1 and J usage is TRBJ2-5; no firm D call. The CDR3 is 12 amino acids. Germline CDR1 reads KGHDR; CDR2 reads SFDVKD. V lost 1 base and J lost 5, with 4 bases in between.

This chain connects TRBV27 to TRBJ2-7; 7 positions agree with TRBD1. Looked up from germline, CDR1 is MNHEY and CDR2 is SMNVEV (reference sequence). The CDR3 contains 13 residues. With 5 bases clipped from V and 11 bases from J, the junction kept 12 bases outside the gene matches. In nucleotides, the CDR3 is TGTGCCAGCAGTCCCCGGGGACAGCCCCTAGAGTACTTC. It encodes CASSPRGQPLEYF.

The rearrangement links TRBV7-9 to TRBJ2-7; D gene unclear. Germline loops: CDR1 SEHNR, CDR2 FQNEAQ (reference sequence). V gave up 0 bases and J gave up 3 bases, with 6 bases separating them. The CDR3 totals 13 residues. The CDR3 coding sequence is TGTGCCAGCAGCTTAGCCGAGCTCTACGAGCAGTACTTC. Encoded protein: CASSLAELYEQYF. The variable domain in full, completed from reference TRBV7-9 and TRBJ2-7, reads DTGVSQNPRHKITKRGQNVTFRCDPISEHNRLYWYRQTLGQGPEFLTYFQNEAQLEKSRLLSDRFSAERPKGSFSTLEIQRTEQGDSAMYLCASSLAELYEQYFGPGTRLTVT.

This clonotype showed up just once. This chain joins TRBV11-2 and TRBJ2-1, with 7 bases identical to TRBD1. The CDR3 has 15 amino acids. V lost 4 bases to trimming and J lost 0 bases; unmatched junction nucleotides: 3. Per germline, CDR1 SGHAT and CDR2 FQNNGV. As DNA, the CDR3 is TGTGCCAGCAGCTCGGACAGGAGCTCCTACAATGAGCAGTTCTTC. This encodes CASSSDRSSYNEQFF.

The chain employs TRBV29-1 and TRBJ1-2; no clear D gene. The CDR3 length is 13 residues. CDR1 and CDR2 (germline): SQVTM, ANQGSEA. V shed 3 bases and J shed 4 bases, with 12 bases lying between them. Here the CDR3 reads CSVEVLRSYGYTF. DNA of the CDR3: TGCAGCGTTGAGGTATTGCGGAGCTATGGCTACACCTTC.

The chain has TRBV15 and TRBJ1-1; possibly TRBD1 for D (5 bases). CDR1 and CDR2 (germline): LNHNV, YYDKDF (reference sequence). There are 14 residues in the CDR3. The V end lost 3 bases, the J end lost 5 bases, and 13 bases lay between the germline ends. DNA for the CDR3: TGTGCCACCAGCAGTCGCGGAGGGGAGACTGAAGCTTTCTTT. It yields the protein CATSSRGGETEAFF.

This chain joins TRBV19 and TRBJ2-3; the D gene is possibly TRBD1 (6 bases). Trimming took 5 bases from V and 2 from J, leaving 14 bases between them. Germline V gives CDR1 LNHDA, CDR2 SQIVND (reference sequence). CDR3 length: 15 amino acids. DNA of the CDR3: TGTGCCAGTAGTTTCCCACGGGGACACACAGATACGCAGTATTTT. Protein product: CASSFPRGHTDTQYF.

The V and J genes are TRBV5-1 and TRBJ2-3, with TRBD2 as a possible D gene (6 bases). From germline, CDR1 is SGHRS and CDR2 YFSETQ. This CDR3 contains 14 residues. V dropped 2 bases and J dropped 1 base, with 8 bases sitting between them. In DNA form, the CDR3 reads TGCGCCAGCAGCTTCGGGACTGGCACAGATACGCAGTATTTT. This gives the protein CASSFGTGTDTQYF.

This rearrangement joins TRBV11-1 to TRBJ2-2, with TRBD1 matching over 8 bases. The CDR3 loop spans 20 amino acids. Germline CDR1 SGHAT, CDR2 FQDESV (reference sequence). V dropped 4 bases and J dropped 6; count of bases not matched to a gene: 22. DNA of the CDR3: TGTGCCAGCAGCTCCGGGTCAATAGGACAGGGCAGGGTACGACCCGGGGAGCTGTTTTTT. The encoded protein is CASSSGSIGQGRVRPGELFF.

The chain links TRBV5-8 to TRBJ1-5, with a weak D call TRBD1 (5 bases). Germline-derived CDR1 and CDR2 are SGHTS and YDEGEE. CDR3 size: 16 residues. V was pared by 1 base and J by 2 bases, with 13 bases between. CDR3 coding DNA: TGTGCCAGCAGCTTGCCCGGGGGTGGGGGCAATCAGCCCCAGCATTTT. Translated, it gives CASSLPGGGGNQPQHF.

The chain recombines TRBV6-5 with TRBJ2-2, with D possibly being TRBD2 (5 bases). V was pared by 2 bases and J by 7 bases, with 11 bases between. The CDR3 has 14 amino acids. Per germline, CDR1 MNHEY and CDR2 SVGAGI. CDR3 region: CASSYREFDGELFF. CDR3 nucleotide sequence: TGTGCCAGCAGTTACAGGGAGTTTGACGGGGAGCTGTTTTTT.

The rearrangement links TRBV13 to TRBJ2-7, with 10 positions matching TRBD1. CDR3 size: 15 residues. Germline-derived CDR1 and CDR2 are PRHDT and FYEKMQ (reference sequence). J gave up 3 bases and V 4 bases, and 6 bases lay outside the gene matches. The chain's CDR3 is CASSSGTGAYYEQYF. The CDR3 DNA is TGTGCCAGCAGCTCCGGGACAGGGGCCTACTACGAGCAGTACTTC. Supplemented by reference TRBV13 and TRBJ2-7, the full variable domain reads AAGVIQSPRHLIKEKRETATLKCYPIPRHDTVYWYQQGPGQDPQFLISFYEKMQSDKGSIPDRFSAQQFSDYHSELNMSSLELGDSALYFCASSSGTGAYYEQYFGPGTRLTVT.

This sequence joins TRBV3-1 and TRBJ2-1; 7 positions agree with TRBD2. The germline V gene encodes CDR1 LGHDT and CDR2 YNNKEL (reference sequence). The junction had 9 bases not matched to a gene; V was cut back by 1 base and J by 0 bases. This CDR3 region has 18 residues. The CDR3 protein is CASSQVGSGGSSYNEQFF. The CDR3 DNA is TGTGCCAGCAGCCAAGTGGGCTCCGGCGGGAGCTCCTACAATGAGCAGTTCTTC.